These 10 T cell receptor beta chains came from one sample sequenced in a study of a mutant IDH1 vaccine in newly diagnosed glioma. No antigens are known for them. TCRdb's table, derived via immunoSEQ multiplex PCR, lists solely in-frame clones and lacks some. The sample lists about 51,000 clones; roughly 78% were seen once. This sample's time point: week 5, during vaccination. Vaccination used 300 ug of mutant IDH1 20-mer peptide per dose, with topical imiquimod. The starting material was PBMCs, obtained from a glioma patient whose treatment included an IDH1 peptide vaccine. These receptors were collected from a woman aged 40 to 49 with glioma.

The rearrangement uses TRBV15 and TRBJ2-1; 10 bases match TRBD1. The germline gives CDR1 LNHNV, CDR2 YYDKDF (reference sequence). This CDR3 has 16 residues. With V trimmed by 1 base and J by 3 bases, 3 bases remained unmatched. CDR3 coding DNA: TGTGCCACCAGCAGAGGGGGACAGGGGTTCTACAATGAGCAGTTCTTC. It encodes CATSRGGQGFYNEQFF.

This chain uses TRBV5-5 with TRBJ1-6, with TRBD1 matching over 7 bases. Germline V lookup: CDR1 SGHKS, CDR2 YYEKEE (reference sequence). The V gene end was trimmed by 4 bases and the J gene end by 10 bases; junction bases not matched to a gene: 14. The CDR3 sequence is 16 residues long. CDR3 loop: CASSPRDSSQGSPLHF. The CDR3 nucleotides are TGTGCCAGCAGCCCCCGGGACAGTTCCCAAGGGTCACCCCTCCACTTT.

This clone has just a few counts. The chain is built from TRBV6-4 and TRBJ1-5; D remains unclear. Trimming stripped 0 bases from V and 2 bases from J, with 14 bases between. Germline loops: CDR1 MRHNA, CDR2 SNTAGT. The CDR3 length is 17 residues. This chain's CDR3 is CASSDSRHVWRNQPQHF. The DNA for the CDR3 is TGTGCCAGCAGTGACTCCCGGCATGTTTGGCGCAATCAGCCCCAGCATTTT.

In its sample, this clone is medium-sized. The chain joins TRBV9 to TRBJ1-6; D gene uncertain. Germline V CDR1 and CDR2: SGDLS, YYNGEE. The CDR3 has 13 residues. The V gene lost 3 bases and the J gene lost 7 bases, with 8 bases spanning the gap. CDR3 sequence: CASSALGNSPLHF. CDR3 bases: TGTGCCAGCAGCGCTCTAGGGAATTCACCCCTCCACTTT.

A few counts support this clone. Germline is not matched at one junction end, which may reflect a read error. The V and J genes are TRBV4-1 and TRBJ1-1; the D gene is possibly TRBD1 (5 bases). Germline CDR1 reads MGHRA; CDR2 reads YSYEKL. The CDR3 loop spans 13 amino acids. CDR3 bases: TGCGCCAGCAGTCAAGACAGTTCCACTGAAGCTTTCTTT. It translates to CASSQDSSTEAFF.

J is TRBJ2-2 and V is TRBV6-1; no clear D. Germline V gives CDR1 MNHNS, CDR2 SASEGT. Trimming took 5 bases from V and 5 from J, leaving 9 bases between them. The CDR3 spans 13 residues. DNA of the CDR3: TGTGCCAGCAGTTCCCTAGAAACCGGGGAGCTGTTTTTT. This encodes CASSSLETGELFF.

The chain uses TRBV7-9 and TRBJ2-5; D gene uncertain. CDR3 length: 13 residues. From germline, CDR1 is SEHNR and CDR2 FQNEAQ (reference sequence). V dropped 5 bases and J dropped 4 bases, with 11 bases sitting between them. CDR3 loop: CASSEGYRETQYF. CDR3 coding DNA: TGTGCCAGCAGCGAAGGGTATAGAGAGACCCAGTACTTC.

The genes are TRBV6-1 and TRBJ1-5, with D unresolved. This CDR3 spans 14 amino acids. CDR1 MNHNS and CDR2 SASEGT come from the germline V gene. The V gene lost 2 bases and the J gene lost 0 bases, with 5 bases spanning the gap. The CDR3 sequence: CASSERSSNQPQHF. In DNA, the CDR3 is TGTGCCAGCAGTGAAAGGAGTAGCAATCAGCCCCAGCATTTT.

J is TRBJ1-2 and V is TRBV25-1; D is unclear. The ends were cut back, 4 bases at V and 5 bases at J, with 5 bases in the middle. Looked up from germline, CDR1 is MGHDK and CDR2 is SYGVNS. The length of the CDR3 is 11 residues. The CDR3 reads CASSGLYGYTF. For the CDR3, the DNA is TGTGCCAGCAGTGGACTGTATGGCTACACCTTC.

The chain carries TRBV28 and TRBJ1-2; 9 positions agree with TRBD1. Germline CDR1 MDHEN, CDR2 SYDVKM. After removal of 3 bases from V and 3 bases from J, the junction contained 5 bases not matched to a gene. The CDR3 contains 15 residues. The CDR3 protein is CASSFWDRAHYGYTF. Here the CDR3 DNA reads TGTGCCAGCAGTTTCTGGGACAGGGCACACTATGGCTACACCTTC.